This TCR beta chain was sequenced for a study of blood T cell repertoires in COVID-19. Overall study context: Both acute and convalescent COVID-19 samples were obtained from the United States, Italy and Spain. T cells, B-cell-depleted T cells, or PBMCs supplied cDNA or gDNA.

Methods used by the authors: Reference gene primer amplification in the assay estimated nucleated cell counts. TCRdb keeps only in-frame clones here, not all; method: immunoSEQ multiplex PCR. The V and J calls and clone size are taken from that table; D and trimming were inferred from the DNA. The table lists some 200,000 clones, approximately 85% of them singletons. The TCR was taken from a man over 45 who had recovered from COVID-19. Sample: peripheral blood.

DNA of the CDR3: TGCGCCAGCAGCCAAGGAGGGCAAGAGACCCAGTACTTC. It specifies CASSQGGQETQYF. This chain joins TRBV4-1 and TRBJ2-5, with D perhaps TRBD2 (5 bases). V was pared by 1 base and J by 2 bases, with 5 bases between. Germline values: CDR1 MGHRA, CDR2 YSYEKL. CDR3 length: 13 amino acids.